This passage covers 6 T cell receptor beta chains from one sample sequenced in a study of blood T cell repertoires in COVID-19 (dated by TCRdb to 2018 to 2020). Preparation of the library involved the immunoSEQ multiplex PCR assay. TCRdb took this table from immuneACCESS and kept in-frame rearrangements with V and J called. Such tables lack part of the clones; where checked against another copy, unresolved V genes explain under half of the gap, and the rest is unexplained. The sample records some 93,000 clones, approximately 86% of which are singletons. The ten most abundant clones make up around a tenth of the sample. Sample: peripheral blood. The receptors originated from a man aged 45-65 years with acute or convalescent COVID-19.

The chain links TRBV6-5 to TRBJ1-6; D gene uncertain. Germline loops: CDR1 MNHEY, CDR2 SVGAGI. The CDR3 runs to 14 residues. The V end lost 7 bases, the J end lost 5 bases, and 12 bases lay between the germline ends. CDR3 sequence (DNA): TGTGCCAGCACCTTGGGCAGAGATAATTCACCCCTCCACTTT. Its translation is CASTLGRDNSPLHF.

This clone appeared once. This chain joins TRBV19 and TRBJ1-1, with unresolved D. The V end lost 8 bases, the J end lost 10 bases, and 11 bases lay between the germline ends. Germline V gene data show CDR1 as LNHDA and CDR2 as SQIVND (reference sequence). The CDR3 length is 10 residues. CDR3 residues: CASGEEGAFF. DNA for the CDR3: TGTGCCAGTGGTGAGGAGGGAGCTTTCTTT.

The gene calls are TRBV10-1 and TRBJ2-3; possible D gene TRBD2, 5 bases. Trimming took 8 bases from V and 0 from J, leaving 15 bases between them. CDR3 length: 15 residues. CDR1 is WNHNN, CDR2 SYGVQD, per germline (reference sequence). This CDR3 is CASAVGGSSTDTQYF. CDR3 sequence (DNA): TGCGCCAGCGCCGTAGGAGGCTCTAGCACAGATACGCAGTATTTT.

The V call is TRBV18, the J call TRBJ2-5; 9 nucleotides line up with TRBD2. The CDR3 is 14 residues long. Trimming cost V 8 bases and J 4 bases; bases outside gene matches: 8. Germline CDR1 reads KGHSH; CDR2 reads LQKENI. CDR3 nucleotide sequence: TGTGCCAGCGCCCTTTTAGCGGGAGTAGAGACCCAGTACTTC. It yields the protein CASALLAGVETQYF.

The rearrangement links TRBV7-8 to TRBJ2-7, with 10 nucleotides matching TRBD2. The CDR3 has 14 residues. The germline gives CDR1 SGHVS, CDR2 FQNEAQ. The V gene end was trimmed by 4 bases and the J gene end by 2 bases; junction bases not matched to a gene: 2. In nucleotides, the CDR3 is TGTGCCAGCAGCTCAGGACTAGCGGCCTACGAGCAGTACTTC. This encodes CASSSGLAAYEQYF.

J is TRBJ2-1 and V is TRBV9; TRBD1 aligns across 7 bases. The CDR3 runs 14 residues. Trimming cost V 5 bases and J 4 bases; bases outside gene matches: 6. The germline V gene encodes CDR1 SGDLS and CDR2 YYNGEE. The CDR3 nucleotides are TGTGCCAGCAGTCCGGGGACAGCTTACAATGAGCAGTTCTTC. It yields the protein CASSPGTAYNEQFF. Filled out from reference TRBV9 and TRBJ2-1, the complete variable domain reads DSGVTQTPKHLITATGQRVTLRCSPRSGDLSVYWYQQSLDQGLQFLIQYYNGEERAKGNILERFSAQQFPDLHSELNLSSLELGDSALYFCASSPGTAYNEQFFGPGTRLTVL.